These 13 T cell receptor beta chains originate from one sample sequenced in a study of Ad26.COV2.S vaccination and SARS-CoV-2 variants. Some clones are missing from TCRdb's copy, which holds only in-frame ones; the method was immunoSEQ multiplex PCR. There are about 350,000 clones in the sample; about 86% occur only once, and around 10% lies in the top ten. Stated treatment: over 15 received Ad26.COV2.S at low or high dose, single or two shots; 5 received placebo; per-sample allocation not given. The investigators took samples on day 63 after the first vaccine or placebo injection. This material consisted of peripheral blood, taken in a trial of Ad26.COV2.S vaccine versus placebo. These receptors were collected from a person between 18 and 59 years old who received the Ad26.COV2.S COVID-19 vaccine or a placebo.

The V and J genes are TRBV27 and TRBJ2-1; D is ambiguous. The CDR3 runs 14 residues. CDR1 is MNHEY and CDR2 is SMNVEV in the germline V gene (reference sequence). Between the trimmed V and J ends, which lost 5 bases and 0 bases, there was a span of 8 bases. The CDR3 nucleotides are TGTGCCAGCAGTCGTCTGAGCTCCTACAATGAGCAGTTCTTC. This sequence encodes CASSRLSSYNEQFF.

The chain is built from TRBV12-3 or TRBV12-4 and TRBJ1-1, with no clear D. The V end lost 3 bases, the J end lost 2 bases, and 7 bases lay between the germline ends. The length of the CDR3 is 13 residues. The CDR3 loop reads CASSFEGNTEAFF. CDR3 DNA: TGTGCCAGCAGTTTCGAGGGCAACACTGAAGCTTTCTTT.

The chain couples TRBV5-5 to TRBJ1-1, with no clear D. V was pared by 3 bases and J by 1 base, with 10 bases between. The V gene's germline CDR1 is SGHKS and CDR2 YYEKEE (reference sequence). CDR3 length: 14 amino acids. CDR3 amino acids: CASSWNSENTEAFF. The CDR3 coding sequence is TGTGCCAGCAGCTGGAACTCAGAGAACACTGAAGCTTTCTTT.

This clone came up once. J is TRBJ1-1 and V is TRBV4-2; 8 nucleotides line up with TRBD1. This CDR3 spans 15 amino acids. V lost 1 base to trimming and J lost 4 bases; unmatched junction nucleotides: 5. Germline CDR1 is LGHNA and CDR2 is YNFKEQ. The CDR3 is CASSQGTGSRTEAFF. The CDR3 DNA reads as TGTGCCAGCAGCCAAGGGACAGGGAGCCGCACTGAAGCTTTCTTT.

The V gene is TRBV24-1, the J gene TRBJ2-1; the match to TRBD2 covers 10 bases. This CDR3 comprises 13 residues. Germline V lookup: CDR1 KGHDR, CDR2 SFDVKD. V was clipped by 8 bases and J by 9 bases; unmatched bases: 6. CDR3 DNA sequence: TGTGCCACCACTAGCGGGGGAGTGGGTGAGCAGTTCTTC. Translating gives CATTSGGVGEQFF.

The rearrangement uses TRBV21-1 and TRBJ1-2. TRBV21-1 is classified as a pseudogene. The CDR3 covers 16 residues. The CDR3: CASSNPGGDSNYGYTF. DNA of the CDR3: TGTGCCAGCAGCAATCCAGGGGGGGACAGTAACTATGGCTACACCTTC.

V and J are TRBV7-9 and TRBJ1-4; D remains ambiguous. Germline values: CDR1 SEHNR, CDR2 FQNEAQ (reference sequence). CDR3 size: 13 residues. Deletions cut 5 bases from V and 4 bases from J, with 8 bases between. The CDR3 spells CASSGLDNEKLFF. In DNA form, the CDR3 reads TGTGCCAGCAGCGGCTTAGATAATGAAAAACTGTTTTTT.

This chain connects TRBV11-2 to TRBJ2-3, with a tentative D call TRBD2 (6 bases). Germline lookup yields CDR1 SGHAT and CDR2 FQNNGV. The V and J ends lost 6 bases and 1 base respectively, with 23 bases between them. There are 18 residues in the CDR3. CDR3 nucleotides: TGTGCCAGCAGGTCCCCCGGGAGACGGGGTTTGGGCACAGATACGCAGTATTTT. This encodes CASRSPGRRGLGTDTQYF.

The rearrangement uses TRBV28 and TRBJ2-1, with D perhaps matching TRBD2 (6 bases). This CDR3 is built from 15 residues. Looked up from germline, CDR1 is MDHEN and CDR2 is SYDVKM. The V end lost 7 bases, the J end lost 1 base, and 14 bases lay between the germline ends. The CDR3 sequence is CASTSGGGSYNEQFF. The CDR3 coding sequence is TGTGCCAGCACCTCCGGGGGTGGATCCTACAATGAGCAGTTCTTC.

The rearrangement joins TRBV2 to TRBJ2-1, with a weak D call TRBD2 (6 bases). Looked up from germline, CDR1 is SNHLY and CDR2 is FYNNEI. This CDR3 is 13 amino acids long. Trimming left V 7 bases short and J 9 bases short, with 16 bases between. CDR3 DNA sequence: TGTGCCAGCAACCGAGCAGCGCGGGGTGAGCAGTTCTTC. It is translated as CASNRAARGEQFF.

This clone was seen only a few times. The conserved phenylalanine or tryptophan normally closing the CDR3 is absent here, so this likely arose from a read error. The limits of the CDR3 on the DNA are not certain, so only TCRdb's listed CDR3 is given. This chain uses TRBV12-3 or TRBV12-4 with TRBJ2-7; TRBD2 is the table's D call and was not checked against the DNA. Termini included, the CDR3 measures 13 amino acids. The CDR3 protein is CASRMGSGGPPWL.

The V call is TRBV28, the J call TRBJ1-2; D call uncertain. Germline CDR1 MDHEN, CDR2 SYDVKM. Trimming removed 1 base from V and 7 bases from J, with 13 bases in between. This CDR3 contains 14 residues. CDR3 bases: TGTGCCAGCAGTTTATCTTGGCCAGTCTCTGGCTACACCTTC. Residues: CASSLSWPVSGYTF.

The CDR3 nucleotides are TGTGCCAGCAGTGAGTTGCGGCAGGGAGACACTGAAGCTTTCTTT. Translated, it gives CASSELRQGDTEAFF. The chain carries TRBV6-1 and TRBJ1-1; D is possibly TRBD1 (5 bases). Per germline, CDR1 MNHNS and CDR2 SASEGT. The length of the CDR3 is 15 residues. V gave up 3 bases and J gave up 3 bases, with 14 bases separating them.